Below are 22 T cell receptor beta chains sequenced from a single sample in a study of OX40 agonist ivuxolimab in advanced cancers. Using immunoSEQ multiplex PCR, the repertoire was profiled, and TCRdb retains in-frame clones only, with some absent. The sample comprises 13,000 to 15,000 clones, less than 95% of which are singletons, and roughly 25% rests with the top ten. Specimen: CD4+ or CD8+ T cells sorted from blood, collected in a trial of the OX40 agonist ivuxolimab. Source of these receptors: an adult with an advanced solid tumor such as melanoma, head and neck, liver or kidney cancer.

The chain joins TRBV6-5 to TRBJ2-3; perhaps TRBD1 as D (5 bases). Trimming pared 2 bases from V and 2 bases from J, leaving 14 bases between. Germline CDR1 is MNHEY and CDR2 is SVGAGI. The length of the CDR3 is 16 residues. The chain's CDR3 is CASSYVTAITTDTQYF. CDR3 coding DNA: TGTGCCAGCAGTTACGTGACAGCGATCACCACAGATACGCAGTATTTT.

The CDR3: CSVGEGTSSYEQYF. CDR3 DNA: TGCAGCGTTGGCGAGGGAACGAGTTCCTACGAGCAGTACTTC. This rearrangement joins TRBV29-1 to TRBJ2-7; a weak D match, TRBD2 (5 bases). The CDR3 has 14 residues. Germline V CDR1 and CDR2: SQVTM, ANQGSEA. V lost 4 bases and J lost 1, with 14 bases in between.

This clone was counted a single time. This chain uses TRBV6-1 with TRBJ2-7; D gene unclear. Trimming removed 2 bases at V and 2 bases at J, with 7 bases between. CDR1 is MNHNS, CDR2 SASEGT, per germline. The CDR3 sequence is 13 residues long. The CDR3 region has the DNA TGTGCCAGCAGTGAATGGGTTACCTACGAGCAGTACTTC. It specifies CASSEWVTYEQYF.

The V and J genes are TRBV27 and TRBJ2-3; D uncertain. The V and J ends lost 7 bases and 2 bases respectively, with 10 bases between them. The CDR3 runs 13 residues. Germline V CDR1 and CDR2: MNHEY, SMNVEV (reference sequence). The CDR3 sequence: CASKFVSTDTQYF. CDR3 coding DNA: TGTGCCAGCAAATTCGTTTCCACAGATACGCAGTATTTT.

The chain uses TRBV14 and TRBJ2-7; D is ambiguous. Germline assignment: CDR1 SGHDN and CDR2 FVKESK. Trimming removed 3 bases from V and 6 bases from J, with 9 bases in between. This CDR3 region has 12 residues. The chain's CDR3 is CASSHLGSEQYF. The DNA of the CDR3 is TGTGCCAGCAGCCACCTAGGTAGCGAGCAGTACTTC.

The genes are TRBV19 and TRBJ2-7; D is perhaps TRBD1 (5 bases). Trimming took off 4 bases at V and 2 bases at J, with 6 bases between the two ends. The CDR3 runs 12 residues. Germline values: CDR1 LNHDA, CDR2 SQIVND (reference sequence). The CDR3 DNA follows: TGTGCCAGTAGTACGGACACCTACGAGCAGTACTTC. Its translation: CASSTDTYEQYF.

The CDR3 sequence is CASRGTGGSYEQYF. CDR3 coding DNA: TGTGCCAGCAGGGGGACAGGGGGCTCCTACGAGCAGTACTTC. V gene TRBV6-1 combines with J gene TRBJ2-7, with TRBD1 identical over 11 bases. The CDR3 sequence is 14 residues long. Germline values: CDR1 MNHNS, CDR2 SASEGT. Losses at the gene ends were 6 bases for V and 0 bases for J; bases not matched to a gene: 1.

V is TRBV4-1 and J is TRBJ2-7, with a tentative D call TRBD2 (6 bases). V was clipped by 5 bases and J by 0 bases, with 11 bases between them. Germline-derived CDR1 and CDR2 are MGHRA and YSYEKL. This CDR3 is 14 amino acids long. The CDR3 DNA is TGCGCCAGCAGCACGGAGGGGAGCTCCTACGAGCAGTACTTC. Encoded protein: CASSTEGSSYEQYF.

The gene calls are TRBV5-4 and TRBJ2-3; TRBD2 aligns across 15 bases. V lost 3 bases, J lost 5 bases, and 1 base stayed unmatched. The germline V gene has CDR1 SGHNT and CDR2 YYREEE (reference sequence). The length of the CDR3 is 15 residues. CDR3: CASSSGLAGGDTQYF. The CDR3 DNA reads as TGTGCCAGCAGCTCGGGACTAGCGGGAGGAGATACGCAGTATTTT.

CDR3: CASSPRDRVYEQYF. Written as DNA, the CDR3 is TGTGCCAGTAGTCCCCGGGACAGGGTATACGAGCAGTACTTC. The chain carries TRBV19 and TRBJ2-7; 9 positions match TRBD1. Germline lookup yields CDR1 LNHDA and CDR2 SQIVND (reference sequence). The junction had 6 bases not matched to a gene; V was cut back by 5 bases and J by 4 bases. This CDR3 is built from 14 residues.

Remarks on this clone: A read error is possible here, since a much larger clone lies one base away. This sample includes further DNA sequences coding for the same CDR3. The J gene is TRBJ2-3, the V gene TRBV19; maybe TRBD2 (5 bases). This CDR3 is built from 12 residues. Looked up from germline, CDR1 is LNHDA and CDR2 is SQIVND (reference sequence). This chain's CDR3 is CASSIGRDTQYF. CDR3 DNA: TGTGCCAGTAGCATAGGGAGAGATACGCAGTATTTT.

The rearrangement links TRBV25-1 to TRBJ2-1; D may be TRBD1 or TRBD2 (5 bases each). This CDR3 is built from 15 residues. In germline, CDR1 is MGHDK, CDR2 SYGVNS. Trimming removed 3 bases from V and 8 bases from J, with 17 bases in between. CDR3 protein: CASSDRDGTFHEQFF. The CDR3, as DNA: TGTGCCAGCAGTGACCGGGACGGTACCTTCCATGAGCAGTTCTTC.

This clone was observed a single time. This chain links TRBV10-3 with TRBJ2-5; D is possibly TRBD1 (6 bases). The length of the CDR3 is 14 residues. V was cut by 0 bases and J by 3 bases, with 8 bases left in between. The germline V gene encodes CDR1 ENHRY and CDR2 SYGVKD. For the CDR3, the DNA is TGTGCCATCAGTGAGTCATCAGGGGAAGAGACCCAGTACTTC. Its protein product is CAISESSGEETQYF.

The chain uses TRBV12-5 and TRBJ2-1; D perhaps matches TRBD2 (5 bases). The V and J ends lost 0 bases and 6 bases respectively, with 18 bases between them. Looked up from germline, CDR1 is LGHNT and CDR2 is FRNRAP. The CDR3 sequence is 17 residues long. The CDR3 sequence is CASGLVMLAVGSNEQFF. DNA of the CDR3: TGTGCTAGTGGTTTGGTAATGCTAGCTGTCGGTTCCAATGAGCAGTTCTTC.

This clone was seen a single time. The V and J genes are TRBV5-4 and TRBJ1-4, with 12 bases identical to TRBD1. The V segment lost 7 bases and the J segment 3 bases; nucleotides outside the gene matches: 10. The CDR3 contains 17 residues. CDR1 SGHNT and CDR2 YYREEE come from the germline V gene (reference sequence). The CDR3 reads CASGSGQGASANEKLFF. Here the CDR3 DNA reads TGTGCCAGCGGGTCGGGACAGGGGGCATCGGCTAATGAAAAACTGTTTTTT.

This clone was recorded once. CDR3 DNA sequence: TGTGCCAGCAGTTTATTTCGGACGGATTTTAAAGAGACCCAGTACTTC. It specifies CASSLFRTDFKETQYF. The gene calls are TRBV28 and TRBJ2-5; D unclear. The CDR3 consists of 16 residues. Per germline, CDR1 MDHEN and CDR2 SYDVKM. The V and J ends lost 1 base and 3 bases respectively, with 15 bases between them.

The chain joins TRBV27 to TRBJ2-1, with D unclear. This CDR3 comprises 11 residues. V was trimmed by 10 bases and J by 8 bases, leaving 12 bases between them. Per the germline V gene, CDR1 is MNHEY and CDR2 is SMNVEV (reference sequence). The DNA for the CDR3 is TGTGCCACCTCGCTATTCGATGAGCAGTTCTTC. Protein: CATSLFDEQFF.

The V and J genes are TRBV7-6 and TRBJ2-7; the match to TRBD1 covers 7 bases. V was pared by 8 bases and J by 2 bases, with 6 bases of the junction left unmatched. CDR3 length: 13 amino acids. Germline V CDR1 and CDR2: SGHVS, FNYEAQ. CDR3 bases: TGTGCCAGCTCCGACAGGGTAACCTACGAGCAGTACTTC. Protein product: CASSDRVTYEQYF.

V usage is TRBV27 and J usage is TRBJ2-5, with TRBD2 matching 7 bases. The J call may be faulty, since TRBJ2-7 better matches the DNA end. Germline V gives CDR1 MNHEY, CDR2 SMNVEV (reference sequence). The CDR3 totals 15 residues. The CDR3 spells CASSRLGGMSYEQYF. The CDR3 DNA is TGTGCCAGCAGTCGCTTGGGGGGGATGTCCTACGAGCAGTACTTC.

The chain has TRBV19 and TRBJ2-1; 9 nucleotides align to TRBD1. Per germline, CDR1 LNHDA and CDR2 SQIVND (reference sequence). CDR3 length: 14 amino acids. Trimming took 7 bases from V and 4 from J; bases not matched to a gene: 5. The CDR3 bases are TGTGCCAGTATCGGGACAGGGTTATACAATGAGCAGTTCTTC. This gives the protein CASIGTGLYNEQFF.

The chain uses TRBV6-5 and TRBJ1-2; D unresolved. Germline CDR1 and CDR2: MNHEY and SVGAGI. The germline V and J ends were trimmed by 10 bases and 2 bases, with 14 bases remaining between them. The CDR3 has 13 amino acids. This CDR3 reads CATISPQNYGYTF. CDR3 DNA sequence: TGTGCCACCATTAGCCCACAGAACTATGGCTACACCTTC.

The V and J genes are TRBV28 and TRBJ1-6, with 8 bases that match TRBD1. Trimming took 3 bases from V and 7 from J; bases not matched to a gene: 26. The CDR3 is 22 residues long. Germline assignment: CDR1 MDHEN and CDR2 SYDVKM. The CDR3 DNA is TGTGCCAGCAGTTTGCCGACACACCCCCGTAGACCGGACAGGGAAGAGAATTCACCCCTCCACTTT. It is translated as CASSLPTHPRRPDREENSPLHF.